A single sample gave rise to the 27 T cell receptor beta chains below, sequenced in a study of T-cell reconstitution after alpha-beta-depleted transplantation in children. Using unique molecular identifiers, the investigators prepared the TCRbeta library. TCRdb independently ran MiXCR on the PCR reads; one entry per CDR3 protein. The sample has hundreds of thousands of distinct CDR3 sequences, about an eighth seen once. Sample: PBMCs, mostly from graft donor cells, taken 360 days after TCRalphabeta/CD19-depleted stem cell transplant. The origin of the receptors is a male patient between 5 and 17 years old who had a stem cell transplant for acute myeloid leukemia, so the T cells may come from the graft donor.

CDR3 residues: CASRRDYPLLQYF. In DNA form, the CDR3 reads TGTGCCAGCAGAAGGGACTACCCTCTCCTTCAGTACTTC. This chain uses TRBV28 with TRBJ2-7, with 7 bases identical to TRBD2. The J segment lost 10 bases and the V segment lost 6 bases, leaving 12 bases of the junction unmatched. Germline lookup yields CDR1 MDHEN and CDR2 SYDVKM. The CDR3 contains 13 residues.

V and J are TRBV20-1 and TRBJ1-3, with D unresolved. The CDR3 length is 18 residues. Trimming took off 2 bases at V and 1 base at J, with 21 bases between the two ends. The germline gives CDR1 DFQATT, CDR2 SNEGSKA (reference sequence). For the CDR3, the DNA is TGCAGTGCTAGAAGAGAGACGCGCCTCCTGCCTTCTGGAAACACCATATATTTT. Protein sequence: CSARRETRLLPSGNTIYF.

This clonotype has more than one count but fewer than ten. This chain uses TRBV7-9 with TRBJ2-7; D is ambiguous. Germline CDR1 reads SEHNR; CDR2 reads FQNEAQ (reference sequence). The CDR3 spans 11 residues. Deletions cut 6 bases from V and 6 bases from J, with 9 bases between. The CDR3 loop is CASSAFIEQYF. CDR3 sequence (DNA): TGTGCCAGCAGTGCTTTTATCGAGCAGTACTTC.

The chain links TRBV20-1 to TRBJ1-3, with 7 bases that match TRBD1. Germline lookup yields CDR1 DFQATT and CDR2 SNEGSKA (reference sequence). With 6 bases clipped from V and 5 bases from J, the junction kept 10 bases outside the gene matches. CDR3 size: 14 residues. The CDR3 sequence is CSAQGVLWRNTIYF. The CDR3 nucleotides are TGCAGTGCGCAGGGGGTGCTCTGGAGAAACACCATATATTTT.

This clonotype appeared a few times. This chain uses TRBV25-1 with TRBJ2-7; D call uncertain. CDR3 length: 12 amino acids. Germline CDR1 reads MGHDK; CDR2 reads SYGVNS. V was shortened by 4 bases and J by 2 bases, with 6 bases between the two germline ends. The CDR3 DNA is TGTGCCAGCAGTGTAGGCCCCTACGAGCAGTACTTC. This gives the protein CASSVGPYEQYF.

In this sample, this clonotype turned up a few times. The rearrangement joins TRBV4-2 to TRBJ2-7; 10 nucleotides match TRBD2. Losses at the gene ends were 3 bases for V and 3 bases for J; bases not matched to a gene: 5. The CDR3 length is 15 residues. Looked up from germline, CDR1 is LGHNA and CDR2 is YNFKEQ. The CDR3 here is CASSQTGTSVYEQYF. In DNA, the CDR3 is TGTGCCAGCAGCCAGACCGGGACTAGCGTCTACGAGCAGTACTTC.

This clonotype occurred a few times. The chain links TRBV12-3 or TRBV12-4 to TRBJ2-1; 9 bases are shared with TRBD1. J was trimmed by 7 bases and V by 7 bases; bases with no gene match: 14. The CDR3 consists of 16 residues. In DNA, the CDR3 is TGTGCCAGCACCATGCGGACAGGGGTGTTTGGGAATGAGCAGTTCTTC. Translating it yields CASTMRTGVFGNEQFF.

The chain employs TRBV11-2 and TRBJ2-3; TRBD2 agrees at 9 bases. This CDR3 has 18 residues. The ends lost 4 bases at V and 1 base at J; junction bases unmatched: 12. In germline, CDR1 is SGHAT, CDR2 FQNNGV. CDR3 bases: TGTGCCAGCAGCTCCCAACCCCTAGCGGGGATACGCACAGATACGCAGTATTTT. Encoded protein: CASSSQPLAGIRTDTQYF.

The rearrangement links TRBV7-2 to TRBJ2-7, with TRBD2 matching 7 bases. This CDR3 is 17 amino acids long. Germline values: CDR1 SGHTA, CDR2 FQGNSA. The junction had 13 bases not matched to a gene; V was cut back by 2 bases and J by 3 bases. CDR3 bases: TGTGCCAGCAGCTTATCCCTCAGCGGGGCTGCCTACTACGAGCAGTACTTC. It specifies CASSLSLSGAAYYEQYF.

This clonotype was observed a handful of times. The chain carries TRBV15 and TRBJ2-7; TRBD2 is a possible D gene (5 bases). Trimming stripped 0 bases from V and 5 bases from J, with 14 bases between. Germline values: CDR1 LNHNV, CDR2 YYDKDF (reference sequence). This CDR3 is 15 amino acids long. DNA of the CDR3: TGTGCCACCAGCAGAGATCTATCCGGGATAGACGAGCAGTACTTC. Amino acids: CATSRDLSGIDEQYF.

This clonotype has more than one count but fewer than ten. This chain links TRBV7-3 with TRBJ1-1, with D possibly being TRBD1 (5 bases). Germline V gives CDR1 SGHTA, CDR2 FQGTGA. V gave up 5 bases and J gave up 1 base, with 14 bases separating them. This CDR3 has 15 amino acids. CDR3 in amino acids: CASSTTGRTNTEAFF. As DNA, the CDR3 is TGTGCCAGCAGCACAACGGGACGGACGAACACTGAAGCTTTCTTT.

The chain combines TRBV9 with TRBJ2-7, with TRBD2 identical over 12 bases. The ends lost 0 bases at V and 0 bases at J; junction bases unmatched: 4. The CDR3 consists of 17 residues. Germline CDR1 and CDR2: SGDLS and YYNGEE. Here the CDR3 DNA reads TGTGCCAGCAGCGTAGGACTAGCGGGGGACGCCTCCTACGAGCAGTACTTC. Its translation: CASSVGLAGDASYEQYF.

This clonotype showed up just once. A much larger clone differs from this one at a single base, so this may be a read error. Likely a read error: the CDR3 ends without its conserved phenylalanine or tryptophan. The V gene is TRBV20-1, the J gene TRBJ2-7; 7 nucleotides align to TRBD2. CDR1 is DFQATT, CDR2 SNEGSKA, per germline (reference sequence). The CDR3 consists of 12 residues. The V gene end was trimmed by 6 bases and the J gene end by 2 bases; junction bases not matched to a gene: 4. The CDR3 spells CSAASGAYEQYL. The CDR3 coding sequence is TGCAGTGCGGCTAGCGGTGCCTACGAGCAGTACTTG.

This clonotype has just a few counts. The J gene is TRBJ2-2, the V gene TRBV5-1; D may match TRBD1 or TRBD2 (5 bases each). The CDR3 totals 13 residues. CDR1 is SGHRS, CDR2 YFSETQ, per germline. V was cut by 3 bases and J by 7 bases, with 10 bases left in between. CDR3 amino acids: CASSSRDRGELFF. In DNA form, the CDR3 reads TGCGCCAGCAGCTCCCGGGACCGCGGGGAGCTGTTTTTT.

This clonotype was recorded many times. The chain links TRBV5-1 to TRBJ1-1, with a weak D call TRBD1 (6 bases). V was cut by 0 bases and J by 4 bases, with 13 bases left in between. The CDR3 contains 15 residues. Germline lookup yields CDR1 SGHRS and CDR2 YFSETQ. The CDR3 nucleotides read TGCGCCAGCAGCTTGGAGAGGGGGGTCAGCACTGAAGCTTTCTTT. Its protein product is CASSLERGVSTEAFF.

This clonotype was seen repeatedly, ten times or more. The genes are TRBV6-5 and TRBJ2-7; a weak D match, TRBD2 (5 bases). V lost 4 bases to trimming and J lost 5 bases, with 9 bases between them. This CDR3 has 12 amino acids. Germline values: CDR1 MNHEY, CDR2 SVGAGI. As DNA, the CDR3 is TGTGCCAGCAGTTTCGGACTCGACGAGCAGTACTTC. Translating it yields CASSFGLDEQYF.

This clonotype was seen a few times. The CDR3 spells CASSHSGRANNEQFF. The CDR3 coding sequence is TGTGCCAGCAGTCATAGCGGGAGGGCTAACAATGAGCAGTTCTTC. The V and J genes are TRBV9 and TRBJ2-1; 11 bases fit TRBD2. Germline V lookup: CDR1 SGDLS, CDR2 YYNGEE. The CDR3 runs to 15 residues. V shed 5 bases and J 5 bases; nucleotides not matched to a gene: 6.

The chain is built from TRBV7-2 and TRBJ1-6; D is ambiguous. V lost 0 bases, J lost 6 bases, and 12 bases lay in between. The CDR3 length is 16 residues. Germline V gives CDR1 SGHTA, CDR2 FQGNSA. CDR3 residues: CASSLAAEGPNSPLHF. The CDR3 bases are TGTGCCAGCAGCTTAGCCGCGGAGGGCCCTAATTCACCCCTCCACTTT.

This clonotype turned up a few times. The chain joins TRBV7-9 to TRBJ2-2; D gene uncertain. CDR1 and CDR2 from the germline V gene are SEHNR and FQNEAQ (reference sequence). The V end lost 5 bases, the J end lost 8 bases, and 12 bases lay between the germline ends. The length of the CDR3 is 13 residues. The CDR3 is CASSITALGELFF. The CDR3 bases are TGTGCCAGCAGCATTACAGCTCTAGGGGAGCTGTTTTTT.

The CDR3 here is CSYHGDLQNTEAFF. DNA for the CDR3: TGCAGCTATCACGGGGACCTTCAGAACACTGAAGCTTTCTTT. V is TRBV29-1 and J is TRBJ1-1; possible D gene TRBD1, 5 bases. Germline CDR1 is SQVTM and CDR2 is ANQGSEA. The CDR3 has 14 residues. Deletions cut 8 bases from V and 1 base from J, with 17 bases between.

This chain links TRBV6-2 or TRBV6-3 with TRBJ2-3; 12 positions match TRBD2. Losses at the gene ends were 7 bases for V and 3 bases for J; bases not matched to a gene: 8. This CDR3 has 16 amino acids. CDR1 and CDR2 (germline): MNHEY, SVGEGT. The CDR3 here is CASTRLAGVRTDTQYF. The CDR3 DNA sequence: TGTGCCAGCACGCGACTAGCGGGAGTTCGGACAGATACGCAGTATTTT.

This clonotype has more than one count but fewer than ten. The chain joins TRBV28 to TRBJ2-7; unclear D gene. This CDR3 has 15 amino acids. Germline V CDR1 and CDR2: MDHEN, SYDVKM. V lost 4 bases, J lost 0 bases, and 13 bases lay in between. The CDR3 protein is CASSSPGRISYEQYF. Written as DNA, the CDR3 is TGTGCCAGCAGTTCCCCGGGCAGGATCTCCTACGAGCAGTACTTC.

This clonotype was counted a few times. The gene calls are TRBV28 and TRBJ2-7; D is perhaps TRBD2 (6 bases). CDR1 MDHEN and CDR2 SYDVKM come from the germline V gene. V lost 7 bases to trimming and J lost 6 bases, with 22 bases between them. The CDR3 extends over 15 amino acids. The CDR3 protein is CASTAPGREVGEQYF. CDR3 sequence (DNA): TGTGCCAGCACCGCCCCAGGCAGGGAGGTAGGCGAGCAGTACTTC.

This clonotype has ten or more counts. V is TRBV28 and J is TRBJ2-3, with 8 bases that match TRBD1. The CDR3 is made up of 16 amino acids. V shed 5 bases, J shed 4 bases, and the junction held 11 bases outside the gene matches. CDR1 and CDR2 (germline): MDHEN, SYDVKM. The CDR3 region has the DNA TGTGCCAGCAGTACGATCCGGGACAGGCACCCAGATACGCAGTATTTT. It codes for CASSTIRDRHPDTQYF.

This chain connects TRBV20-1 to TRBJ2-2; 13 bases agree with TRBD2. CDR3 length: 20 residues. Germline assignment: CDR1 DFQATT and CDR2 SNEGSKA (reference sequence). Trimming cost V 3 bases and J 0 bases; bases outside gene matches: 13. CDR3: CSASTLGTSGNSANTGELFF. The CDR3 bases are TGCAGTGCTAGCACCCTCGGGACTAGCGGGAATTCGGCGAACACCGGGGAGCTGTTTTTT.

This clonotype was seen just once. It may be a read error: a sequence one base away is much more abundant. This chain uses TRBV6-2 or TRBV6-3 with TRBJ2-1; TRBD1 matches 10 bases. The CDR3 is made up of 16 amino acids. The germline V gene has CDR1 MNHEY and CDR2 SVGEGT. The CDR3 nucleotides read TGTGCCAGCAGTTTCGACACACGACAGGGGGCTTATGAGCAGTCCTTC. As protein: CASSFDTRQGAYEQSF.

This clonotype was counted only a few times. This chain connects TRBV10-3 to TRBJ2-1; the match to TRBD2 covers 9 bases. This CDR3 spans 13 amino acids. Germline CDR1 reads ENHRY; CDR2 reads SYGVKD. V shed 8 bases and J 6 bases; nucleotides not matched to a gene: 5. CDR3 DNA: TGTGCCATCGGCCTAGCGGGAAGCAATGAGCAGTTCTTC. It codes for CAIGLAGSNEQFF.